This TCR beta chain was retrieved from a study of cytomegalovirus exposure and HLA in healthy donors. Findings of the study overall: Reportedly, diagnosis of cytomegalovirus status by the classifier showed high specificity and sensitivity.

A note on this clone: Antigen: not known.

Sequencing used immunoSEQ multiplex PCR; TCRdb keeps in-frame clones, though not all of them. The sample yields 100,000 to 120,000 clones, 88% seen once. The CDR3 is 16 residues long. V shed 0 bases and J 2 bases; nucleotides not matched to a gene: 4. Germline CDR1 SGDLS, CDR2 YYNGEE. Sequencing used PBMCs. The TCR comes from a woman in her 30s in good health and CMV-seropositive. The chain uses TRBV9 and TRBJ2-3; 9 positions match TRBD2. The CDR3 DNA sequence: TGTGCCAGCAGCGTAGGTTCTAGCGGGGCCACAGATACGCAGTATTTT. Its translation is CASSVGSSGATDTQYF.